This T cell receptor (beta chain) was found in a study of blood T cell repertoires in COVID-19. Looking at the study overall: Acute-phase and convalescent COVID-19 samples originated in the United States, Italy and Spain.

Per the original methods: Nucleated cell number was recorded as an estimate derived from reference gene primer amplification. Data came from immunoSEQ multiplex PCR; TCRdb stores just in-frame clones and leaves some out. The V and J calls and the clone size are those of that table, but D and trimming were determined from the DNA. The sample lists around 280,000 clones; roughly 89% were seen once. The study assigned cohorts using participant-reported clinical history. The recovered donors of Cohort 3 showed two negative PCRs, clearance, or symptom resolution. Specimen: PBMCs or T cells enriched from blood (not recorded which). The clonotype was recovered from a woman between 35 and 50 years old who had recovered from COVID-19.

CDR3 sequence: CSVESRVNGYTF. In DNA form, the CDR3 reads TGCAGCGTTGAATCCCGGGTTAATGGCTACACCTTC. The gene calls are TRBV29-1 and TRBJ1-2; unclear D gene. This CDR3 spans 12 amino acids. Germline CDR1 is SQVTM and CDR2 is ANQGSEA. V lost 2 bases and J 6 bases, leaving 10 bases between the germline ends.